Below, 20 T cell receptor beta chains from the same sample are listed, as sequenced in a study of blood T cell repertoires in COVID-19. The repertoire was sequenced with immunoSEQ multiplex PCR; TCRdb's copy has only in-frame clones and lacks some. Among under 200,000 clones listed, 70% to 90% were seen once. The specimen sequenced was peripheral blood. The receptors were sampled from a woman aged 80 or over in a cohort sampled during active or convalescent COVID-19.

V usage is TRBV7-9 and J usage is TRBJ2-5; D is possibly TRBD1 (6 bases). Trimming took 3 bases from V and 1 from J, leaving 12 bases between them. Germline V lookup: CDR1 SEHNR, CDR2 FQNEAQ (reference sequence). The CDR3 length is 15 residues. The CDR3 sequence: CASSFTGNPQETQYF. CDR3 DNA sequence: TGTGCCAGCAGCTTCACAGGGAACCCCCAAGAGACCCAGTACTTC.

CDR3 residues: CASSHSGEQYF. The CDR3 coding sequence is TGTGCCAGCAGCCACAGCGGCGAGCAGTACTTC. V is TRBV11-2 and J is TRBJ2-7, with D maybe TRBD2 (5 bases). V lost 5 bases and J lost 6, with 8 bases in between. In germline, CDR1 is SGHAT, CDR2 FQNNGV. CDR3 length: 11 residues. Using reference TRBV11-2 and TRBJ2-7 for the parts outside the CDR3, the full variable domain is EAGVAQSPRYKIIEKRQSVAFWCNPISGHATLYWYQQILGQGPKLLIQFQNNGVVDDSQLPKDRFSAERLKGVDSTLKIQPAKLEDSAVYLCASSHSGEQYFGPGTRLTVT.

To note about this clone: Additional DNA sequences in this sample encode the identical CDR3. The chain employs TRBV2 and TRBJ1-5, with D possibly being TRBD1 (5 bases). This CDR3 comprises 12 residues. Germline V lookup: CDR1 SNHLY, CDR2 FYNNEI. The V end was cut by 6 bases, the J end by 2 bases, with 5 bases between. CDR3 in DNA: TGTGCCAGCAGGACAGGCAATCAGCCCCAGCATTTT. Residues: CASRTGNQPQHF.

The chain uses TRBV30 and TRBJ1-6; TRBD1 matches at 7 bases. Per the germline V gene, CDR1 is GTSNPN and CDR2 is SVGIG (reference sequence). V lost 1 base to trimming and J lost 10 bases; unmatched junction nucleotides: 10. There are 15 residues in the CDR3. The CDR3 sequence: CAWSAQLTGVSPLHF. The CDR3 DNA is TGTGCCTGGAGTGCGCAACTAACAGGGGTCTCACCCCTCCACTTT.

This clone turned up a few times. The J gene is TRBJ1-2, the V gene TRBV5-6; TRBD1 is a possible D gene (5 bases). This CDR3 is built from 13 residues. Trimming stripped 0 bases from V and 2 bases from J, with 5 bases between. Germline-derived CDR1 and CDR2 are SGHDT and YYEEEE. CDR3 protein: CASSLAGNYGYTF. The CDR3 region has the DNA TGTGCCAGCAGCTTGGCAGGGAACTATGGCTACACCTTC.

CDR3 residues: CASSLDRTGNEQFF. The CDR3 DNA reads as TGTGCCAGCAGCTTAGATCGGACAGGGAATGAGCAGTTCTTC. The gene calls are TRBV7-8 and TRBJ2-1; TRBD1 agrees at 8 bases. Germline CDR1 reads SGHVS; CDR2 reads FQNEAQ. V was pared by 1 base and J by 7 bases, with 3 bases of the junction left unmatched. The CDR3 loop spans 14 amino acids.

The chain is built from TRBV6-5 and TRBJ1-2, with 7 bases fitting TRBD1. The germline gives CDR1 MNHEY, CDR2 SVGAGI. V lost 6 bases to trimming and J lost 5 bases; unmatched junction nucleotides: 9. There are 14 residues in the CDR3. CDR3 nucleotides: TGTGCCAGCAGGAACCCGGGACAGCAATATGGCTACACCTTC. The encoded protein is CASRNPGQQYGYTF.

A few counts support this clone. The V call is TRBV3-1 (or the pseudogene TRBV3-2), the J call TRBJ2-1; 7 nucleotides agree with TRBD2. CDR3 length: 14 residues. V was pared by 2 bases and J by 13 bases, with 11 bases of the junction left unmatched. The germline V gene encodes CDR1 LGHDT and CDR2 YNNKEL (reference sequence). For the CDR3, the DNA is TGTGCCAGCAGCCAAAGGCTAGCGGAGGTATTCCAGTTCTTC. As protein: CASSQRLAEVFQFF.

V is TRBV9 and J is TRBJ2-5; 9 positions match TRBD1. V lost 4 bases and J lost 5; bases outside the gene matches: 6. The CDR3 runs 14 residues. Per germline, CDR1 SGDLS and CDR2 YYNGEE. The CDR3 DNA sequence: TGTGCCAGCAGCACATCCGGGACAGGGGAGACCCAGTACTTC. Translation gives CASSTSGTGETQYF.

This clone is a singleton in its sample. The chain is built from TRBV5-1 and TRBJ1-1; 7 bases agree with TRBD1. This CDR3 has 15 residues. The germline CDR1 and CDR2 sequences are SGHRS and YFSETQ. V lost 4 bases and J lost 1; bases outside the gene matches: 7. CDR3 protein: CASSGGTVGNTEAFF. The CDR3 bases are TGCGCCAGCAGCGGGGGGACAGTCGGGAACACTGAAGCTTTCTTT.

The chain is built from TRBV25-1 and TRBJ1-5, with 8 bases aligning to TRBD1. This CDR3 comprises 16 residues. Germline V gene data show CDR1 as MGHDK and CDR2 as SYGVNS. V shed 4 bases, J shed 2 bases, and the junction held 7 bases outside the gene matches. CDR3 loop: CASSGPTGVGNQPQHF. CDR3 nucleotide sequence: TGTGCCAGCAGTGGCCCGACAGGGGTGGGCAATCAGCCCCAGCATTTT.

The chain carries TRBV18 and TRBJ1-5; TRBD1 matches at 9 bases. This CDR3 spans 15 amino acids. J gave up 6 bases and V 4 bases, and 7 bases lay outside the gene matches. Germline CDR1 and CDR2: KGHSH and LQKENI. CDR3 nucleotide sequence: TGTGCCAGCTCACACAGTGGGACAGGGAGTCAGCCCCAGCATTTT. Translation: CASSHSGTGSQPQHF. Using reference TRBV18 and TRBJ1-5 for the parts outside the CDR3, the full variable domain is NAGVMQNPRHLVRRRGQEARLRCSPMKGHSHVYWYRQLPEEGLKFMVYLQKENIIDESGMPKERFSAEFPKEGPSILRIQQVVRGDSAAYFCASSHSGTGSQPQHFGDGTRLSIL.

A note on this clone: One end of the junction does not line up with germline, which may come from a read error. V is TRBV2 and J is TRBJ2-3, with D perhaps given as TRBD1 or TRBD2 (5 bases each). Germline assignment: CDR1 SNHLY and CDR2 FYNNEI. The CDR3 is 13 residues long. The CDR3 DNA reads as TGTGCCAGCAGGGAAGGGGAGTTGGATACGCAGTATTTT. Its protein is CASREGELDTQYF. The whole variable domain, remainder taken from reference TRBV2 and TRBJ2-3, is EPEVTQTPSHQVTQMGQEVILRCVPISNHLYFYWYRQILGQKVEFLVSFYNNEISEKSEIFDDQFSVERPDGSNFTLKIRSTKLEDSAMYFCASREGELDTQYFGPGTRLTVL.

The V call is TRBV4-1, the J call TRBJ2-3; D possibly corresponds to TRBD1 (7 bases). The germline V gene has CDR1 MGHRA and CDR2 YSYEKL. This CDR3 has 18 amino acids. The V end was cut by 6 bases, the J end by 8 bases, with 30 bases between. CDR3 in amino acids: CASRHVGGRGRDLSTQYF. CDR3 sequence (DNA): TGCGCCAGCAGGCATGTGGGAGGAAGGGGGCGAGATTTAAGTACGCAGTATTTT.

The chain combines TRBV19 with TRBJ2-2; 10 nucleotides align to TRBD1. The germline CDR1 and CDR2 sequences are LNHDA and SQIVND (reference sequence). The length of the CDR3 is 15 residues. V gave up 6 bases and J gave up 4 bases; unmatched junction bases: 5. CDR3 DNA: TGTGCCAGTAGAGGGGGACAGGGGATCACCGGGGAGCTGTTTTTT. Its translation is CASRGGQGITGELFF.

Ten or more counts support this clone. V gene TRBV10-1 combines with J gene TRBJ1-1; 7 bases match TRBD1. The V and J ends lost 3 bases and 5 bases, in that order; junction bases with no gene match: 9. The germline V gene encodes CDR1 WNHNN and CDR2 SYGVQD (reference sequence). This CDR3 is built from 15 residues. CDR3 residues: CASSETGESSTEAFF. The CDR3 nucleotides are TGCGCCAGCAGTGAAACAGGGGAGAGTAGTACTGAAGCTTTCTTT.

This clone was detected only once. This chain connects TRBV2 to TRBJ1-5, with D possibly TRBD1 on 6 matching bases. The germline gives CDR1 SNHLY, CDR2 FYNNEI. V gave up 2 bases and J gave up 5 bases, with 13 bases separating them. The CDR3 extends over 15 amino acids. CDR3 DNA: TGTGCCAGCAGTGAATACAGGGAGGGCCATCAGCCCCAGCATTTT. Its translation is CASSEYREGHQPQHF.

The chain recombines TRBV3-1 (or the pseudogene TRBV3-2) with TRBJ1-2; TRBD1 is a possible D gene (5 bases). In germline, CDR1 is LGHDT, CDR2 YNNKEL (reference sequence). This CDR3 is 14 amino acids long. Trimming took 0 bases from V and 5 from J, leaving 10 bases between them. CDR3 region: CASSQEPGSYGYTF. The CDR3 nucleotides read TGTGCCAGCAGCCAAGAGCCAGGGTCGTATGGCTACACCTTC.

The chain recombines TRBV13 with TRBJ2-3; the D gene is possibly TRBD2 (5 bases). Germline CDR1 reads PRHDT; CDR2 reads FYEKMQ (reference sequence). The V and J ends lost 0 bases and 2 bases respectively, with 9 bases between them. This CDR3 has 15 residues. CDR3 DNA: TGTGCCAGCAGCTTAGGCGGGGTAATCACAGATACGCAGTATTTT. Residues: CASSLGGVITDTQYF.

The chain links TRBV24-1 to TRBJ2-3, with D possibly matching TRBD2 (5 bases). The V end lost 5 bases, the J end lost 2 bases, and 13 bases lay between the germline ends. Germline V gene data show CDR1 as KGHDR and CDR2 as SFDVKD. This CDR3 comprises 15 residues. CDR3 sequence: CATSVRGLPTDTQYF. The CDR3 nucleotides are TGTGCCACCAGTGTGAGAGGGCTCCCCACAGATACGCAGTATTTT.